The clone carrying this T cell receptor (beta chain) appeared a few times. Antigen specificity is unknown. The sample belongs to a study of identical twins. Study findings and constraints: Out-of-frame alpha sequences common to twins exhibited an excess of low generation probability.

TCRdb analysed the 5' RACE reads with MiXCR anew, one entry per CDR3 protein. The sample carries 350,000 or so distinct CDR3 sequences, roughly 9% recorded once. This CDR3 spans 17 amino acids. The V gene lost 0 bases and the J gene lost 5 bases, with 20 bases spanning the gap. Germline CDR1 reads SGHRS; CDR2 reads YFSETQ. The receptor's source is a woman aged 45-65 years in good health. The V gene is TRBV5-1, the J gene TRBJ2-5; D possibly corresponds to TRBD2 (6 bases). Sequencing was performed on naive T cells sorted from blood. For the CDR3, the DNA is TGCGCCAGCAGCTTGGCCCAATCGGCGGGGTTAGGGGAGACCCAGTACTTC. Its protein product is CASSLAQSAGLGETQYF.